Below, 25 T cell receptor beta chains from the same sample are listed, as sequenced in a study of vaccination effects on CD4 cells after COVID-19 (dated by TCRdb to the early 2020s). Libraries were made using the immunoSEQ multiplex PCR assay. TCRdb's version of the immuneACCESS table is confined to in-frame rearrangements and falls short of the full clone set. An unresolved V gene accounts for under half of the shortfall where checked; the remainder is of unknown origin. The sample yields fewer than 25,000 clones; around 79% were counted once. The ten largest clones capture 7.8% of the sample. In the ViraFEST assay, PBMC were stimulated with viral peptide pools, and TCR sequencing was then used to find antigen-specific CD4+ T cell clonotypes based on their expansion. After less than 13 days of culture, CD4+ T cells were isolated with the EasySep CD4+ T cell isolation kit. Each participant got two doses of an mRNA SARS-CoV-2 vaccine, either BNT162b2 or mRNA-1273.

Antigen specificity for these receptors is unknown. This specimen consisted of CD4+ T cells from PBMCs cultured with SARS-CoV-2 spike peptides, obtained after COVID-19 vaccination. The cell subset or site label, read with the paper, signifies: SARS-CoV-2 spike overlapping peptide pool stimulation. The receptors here all came from a human donor who received a COVID-19 vaccine.

This clone was counted a few times. This chain uses TRBV6-4 with TRBJ2-7; TRBD1 matches 9 bases. The ends lost 3 bases at V and 3 bases at J; junction bases unmatched: 6. The CDR3 covers 15 residues. Germline CDR1 reads MRHNA; CDR2 reads SNTAGT. CDR3 nucleotide sequence: TGTGCCAGCAGTGAGGATACAGGGGGCAACTACGAGCAGTACTTC. The encoded protein is CASSEDTGGNYEQYF.

The chain has TRBV18 and TRBJ1-1, with 7 bases lining up with TRBD1. The CDR3 length is 14 residues. Trimming removed 4 bases from V and 1 base from J; junction bases left unmatched: 3. Germline loops: CDR1 KGHSH, CDR2 LQKENI. CDR3 sequence reads: CASSQGAGNTEAFF. The CDR3 DNA is TGTGCCAGCTCACAGGGGGCTGGGAACACTGAAGCTTTCTTT.

V gene TRBV20-1 combines with J gene TRBJ1-1; a possible D gene is TRBD1 (6 bases). This CDR3 contains 14 residues. Trimming pared 3 bases from V and 7 bases from J, leaving 18 bases between. Germline V gene sequence: CDR1 DFQATT, CDR2 SNEGSKA (reference sequence). In DNA, the CDR3 is TGCAGTGCTAGTTTCGGACAGCCGAAATTTGAAGCTTTCTTT. Protein: CSASFGQPKFEAFF.

The chain has TRBV19 and TRBJ2-7; D not resolved. The length of the CDR3 is 14 residues. Per germline, CDR1 LNHDA and CDR2 SQIVND (reference sequence). Trimming removed 2 bases from V and 3 bases from J, with 11 bases in between. The CDR3 region has the DNA TGTGCCAGTAGTATAAATCCGGTCCACTACGAGCAGTACTTC. It encodes CASSINPVHYEQYF.

The chain is built from TRBV2 and TRBJ1-1; D remains ambiguous. CDR3 length: 12 amino acids. Trimming pared 9 bases from V and 4 bases from J, leaving 12 bases between. The germline CDR1 and CDR2 sequences are SNHLY and FYNNEI. The CDR3 reads CASRKVGTEAFF. The CDR3 nucleotides read TGTGCCAGTCGAAAAGTGGGCACTGAAGCTTTCTTT.

This clone was counted only a few times. The chain uses TRBV5-4 and TRBJ1-6; D may be TRBD1 (6 bases). Trimming left V 6 bases short and J 1 base short, with 17 bases between. The CDR3 contains 17 residues. The V gene's germline CDR1 is SGHNT and CDR2 YYREEE (reference sequence). This CDR3 reads CASTVVGGPSYNSPLHF. The CDR3 region has the DNA TGTGCCAGCACCGTTGTGGGGGGCCCTTCCTATAATTCACCCCTCCACTTT.

The CDR3 DNA reads as TGTGCCATCAGTGAGTCAGGTTACGAGCAGTACTTC. Protein: CAISESGYEQYF. V gene TRBV10-3 combines with J gene TRBJ2-7; D remains ambiguous. Germline V gene data show CDR1 as ENHRY and CDR2 as SYGVKD. The length of the CDR3 is 12 residues. V lost 0 bases to trimming and J lost 4 bases, with 4 bases between them.

The chain combines TRBV18 with TRBJ1-1; D gene ambiguous. The CDR3 is made up of 13 amino acids. V was pared by 3 bases and J by 2 bases, with 7 bases between. CDR1 KGHSH and CDR2 LQKENI come from the germline V gene. This CDR3 is CASSPLANTEAFF. The CDR3 bases are TGTGCCAGCTCACCGTTGGCAAACACTGAAGCTTTCTTT. Looking up the rest from reference TRBV18 and TRBJ1-1 gives the full variable domain: NAGVMQNPRHLVRRRGQEARLRCSPMKGHSHVYWYRQLPEEGLKFMVYLQKENIIDESGMPKERFSAEFPKEGPSILRIQQVVRGDSAAYFCASSPLANTEAFFGQGTRLTVV.

The chain joins TRBV6-5 to TRBJ2-5, with TRBD2 identical over 8 bases. CDR1 is MNHEY and CDR2 is SVGAGI in the germline V gene. CDR3 length equals 14 residues. The V gene end was trimmed by 8 bases and the J gene end by 7 bases; junction bases not matched to a gene: 12. CDR3 nucleotides: TGTGCCAGCGTTAGCATCGGGGGGGCGGGGACCCAGTACTTC. Amino acid sequence: CASVSIGGAGTQYF.

The chain joins TRBV7-9 to TRBJ2-7, with TRBD2 matching 12 bases. V lost 2 bases to trimming and J lost 2 bases; unmatched junction nucleotides: 7. Germline CDR1 and CDR2: SEHNR and FQNEAQ (reference sequence). This CDR3 region has 17 residues. CDR3 in DNA: TGTGCCAGCAGCTTACCACCTAGCGGGAGGGCTACCTACGAGCAGTACTTC. This sequence encodes CASSLPPSGRATYEQYF.

This sequence joins TRBV7-9 and TRBJ1-4; 9 bases are a match to TRBD1. CDR3 length: 15 residues. Germline V gene sequence: CDR1 SEHNR, CDR2 FQNEAQ (reference sequence). J gave up 6 bases and V 1 base, and 3 bases lay outside the gene matches. The CDR3 DNA sequence: TGTGCCAGCAGCTTAGGGGACAGGGAATATGAAAAACTGTTTTTT. The encoded protein is CASSLGDREYEKLFF.

J is TRBJ2-2 and V is TRBV6-4; D may match TRBD1 or TRBD2 (5 bases each). This CDR3 is 14 amino acids long. V dropped 10 bases and J dropped 0 bases, with 12 bases sitting between them. Germline V gives CDR1 MRHNA, CDR2 SNTAGT. CDR3 residues: CANAGASNTGELFF. The CDR3 bases are TGTGCCAACGCCGGGGCTTCGAACACCGGGGAGCTGTTTTTT.

This chain connects TRBV5-6 to TRBJ1-6, with a tentative D call TRBD1 (5 bases). The CDR3 has 14 residues. From germline, CDR1 is SGHDT and CDR2 YYEEEE. V was clipped by 2 bases and J by 10 bases, with 13 bases between them. The CDR3 here is CASSFKGRGSPLHF. CDR3 coding DNA: TGTGCCAGCAGCTTTAAGGGGAGGGGATCACCCCTCCACTTT.

J is TRBJ2-1 and V is TRBV29-1, with D tentatively TRBD1 (5 bases). Trimming left V 6 bases short and J 0 bases short, with 15 bases between. The germline CDR1 and CDR2 sequences are SQVTM and ANQGSEA. The length of the CDR3 is 15 residues. CDR3 region: CSVALGVSSYNEQFF. The CDR3 DNA reads as TGCAGCGTCGCCTTAGGGGTTAGCTCCTACAATGAGCAGTTCTTC.

This clone was counted between two and nine times. The V and J genes are TRBV5-1 and TRBJ1-2, with a weak D call TRBD1 (5 bases). The V gene lost 0 bases and the J gene lost 4 bases, with 13 bases spanning the gap. Germline V gene lookup returns CDR1 SGHRS and CDR2 YFSETQ. CDR3 length: 15 amino acids. The CDR3 here is CASSLGGGGSYGYTF. DNA for the CDR3: TGCGCCAGCAGCTTGGGGGGCGGCGGATCCTATGGCTACACCTTC.

This clone was counted between two and nine times. The rearrangement joins TRBV4-2 to TRBJ1-2, with D possibly matching TRBD1 (5 bases). Looked up from germline, CDR1 is LGHNA and CDR2 is YNFKEQ. Trimming left V 3 bases short and J 8 bases short, with 19 bases between. CDR3 length: 15 residues. CDR3 DNA: TGTGCCAGCAGCCAGGAATTTAGGGGTTGGGGCGGCTACACCTTC. Translating it yields CASSQEFRGWGGYTF.

V and J are TRBV7-2 and TRBJ2-1, with a tentative D call TRBD1 (6 bases). Germline V CDR1 and CDR2: SGHTA, FQGNSA. The CDR3 is made up of 17 amino acids. V was pared by 1 base and J by 0 bases, with 13 bases between. As DNA, the CDR3 is TGTGCCAGCAGCTTAGTTGGGGGCCGAAGCTCCTACAATGAGCAGTTCTTC. As protein: CASSLVGGRSSYNEQFF.

This CDR3 reads CASRTGTGGSYEQYF. CDR3 bases: TGTGCCAGCAGAACCGGGACAGGGGGTTCCTACGAGCAGTACTTC. The chain is built from TRBV6-5 and TRBJ2-7; 11 bases match TRBD1. This CDR3 region has 15 residues. V lost 6 bases and J lost 1; bases outside the gene matches: 5. The germline V gene encodes CDR1 MNHEY and CDR2 SVGAGI.

The chain combines TRBV7-9 with TRBJ2-7; possibly TRBD1 for D (5 bases). V lost 6 bases, J lost 6 bases, and 15 bases lay in between. Germline loops: CDR1 SEHNR, CDR2 FQNEAQ (reference sequence). The CDR3 loop spans 13 amino acids. The CDR3 DNA follows: TGTGCCAGCAGGGTCCAGGGTTCAGGCGAGCAGTACTTC. It specifies CASRVQGSGEQYF.

The CDR3 reads CASSLPSLGETQYF. CDR3 coding DNA: TGTGCCAGCAGCTTACCGAGTTTGGGAGAGACCCAGTACTTC. The V call is TRBV13, the J call TRBJ2-5; the D is unclear. V gave up 2 bases and J gave up 4 bases, with 11 bases separating them. The CDR3 is 14 residues long. Germline-derived CDR1 and CDR2 are PRHDT and FYEKMQ (reference sequence).

This chain connects TRBV5-1 to TRBJ1-2; possible D gene TRBD1, 6 bases. The V and J ends lost 3 bases and 1 base respectively, with 13 bases between them. CDR3 length: 15 residues. The germline V gene has CDR1 SGHRS and CDR2 YFSETQ. CDR3 in DNA: TGCGCCAGCAGCTCTAGCGGGACACTTAACTATGGCTACACCTTC. Residues: CASSSSGTLNYGYTF.

The chain combines TRBV3-1 (or the pseudogene TRBV3-2) with TRBJ1-2; unclear D gene. Germline V gene lookup returns CDR1 LGHDT and CDR2 YNNKEL (reference sequence). Trimming removed 1 base from V and 4 bases from J, with 16 bases in between. This CDR3 is 16 amino acids long. The CDR3 region has the DNA TGTGCCAGCAGCCAAGTCTCAGTCGGGAGAAGCTATGGCTACACCTTC. This gives the protein CASSQVSVGRSYGYTF.

This clone was recorded a few times. This sequence joins TRBV5-5 and TRBJ1-3; D is unclear. CDR3 length: 13 amino acids. V lost 4 bases, J lost 2 bases, and 7 bases lay in between. The germline gives CDR1 SGHKS, CDR2 YYEKEE (reference sequence). The CDR3 spells CASSVDTGNTIYF. For the CDR3, the DNA is TGTGCCAGCAGCGTCGACACTGGAAACACCATATATTTT.

This clone has more than one count but fewer than ten. The chain uses TRBV3-1 (or the pseudogene TRBV3-2) and TRBJ2-7, with D hard to call. The CDR3 extends over 14 amino acids. Germline V gives CDR1 LGHDT, CDR2 YNNKEL (reference sequence). V lost 1 base to trimming and J lost 0 bases, with 7 bases between them. The CDR3 nucleotides read TGTGCCAGCAGCCAAGGGCAGCTCTCCTACGAGCAGTACTTC. It specifies CASSQGQLSYEQYF.

The chain joins TRBV5-1 to TRBJ1-2; 9 bases align to TRBD1. Germline V gene sequence: CDR1 SGHRS, CDR2 YFSETQ. There are 16 residues in the CDR3. J gave up 3 bases and V 2 bases, and 8 bases lay outside the gene matches. Written as DNA, the CDR3 is TGCGCCAGCAGCTTAGTGGGACAGGGTCAAGACTATGGCTACACCTTC. It encodes CASSLVGQGQDYGYTF.